The T cell receptor (beta chain) described here comes from a study of blood T cell repertoires in COVID-19 (dated by TCRdb to 2020 to 2022). About the investigation overall: The collaborator samples originated in the United States, Italy and Spain and spanned the acute and convalescent phases of COVID-19. The material from the prospective study consisted of cDNA or gDNA derived from T cells, B-cell-depleted T cells, or PBMCs. Subjects who had been exposed to COVID-19, were actively infected with it, or had recovered from it provided the deeply sampled blood TCRbeta repertoires that made up the dataset. A freely available public database, intended as a resource for researchers studying the immune response to SARS-CoV-2, is where the repertoires were released. Samples came from the ongoing ImmuneRACE study (first 160 participants) plus 1,254 subjects from 6 global collaborators. A de-identified subject ID, COVID-19 status, age in years and sex were almost always included in the sample metadata. Where available, HLA class I and class II types were taken from metadata supplied by the sample provider and were not determined by assay-based typing. Beyond this particular receptor, the publication reports: The amount of clinical and demographic metadata varied by source and participant and was provided uncurated.

One collaborating source in Seattle enrolled patients during active infection and followed them longitudinally through the course of disease. Collaborating institutions collected whole blood in K2EDTA tubes following their own protocols. Collaborator samples were shipped for TCRbeta analysis as frozen whole blood, isolated PBMCs, or DNA extracted from either sample type. After removal of 4 bases from V and 6 bases from J, the junction retains 7 bases not matched to a gene. The CDR3 holds 15 amino acids from the cysteine to the phenylalanine. Of the read, only the CDR3 DNA is kept; its 45 bases are in frame from base 1. From the germline V gene, CDR1 is SGHTA and CDR2 is FQGTGA. TCRbeta CDR3 regions were amplified from genomic DNA by means of the immunoSEQ Assay, a bias-controlled multiplex PCR. Turning to the authors' computational methods: Within the assay, amplification of reference gene primers was used to estimate how many nucleated cells each sample contained. To quantify the absolute abundance of each unique TCRbeta CDR3 rearrangement, sequence reads were collapsed and filtered. For each sample, productive Simpson clonality was calculated as the square root of Simpson's diversity index across productive rearrangements. Imported from immuneACCESS, the table was reduced by TCRdb to in-frame sequences with V and J called. These copies leave out some clones; in studies compared against another copy, an unresolved V gene accounts for under half, and the cause of the remainder is not known. V and J calls and clone size are given by that table; D and trimming were obtained from the DNA. For this sample there are around 300,000 clones; around 88% appear just once. In total, the top ten clones hold 1.5% to 2% of the sample.

As concerns this clone: No cognate antigen has been identified for it. No quality values exist for individual bases; no much larger clone is one base distant.

Sample: peripheral blood. Recombination linked TRBV7-3 to TRBJ2-1, with TRBD2 identical over 9 junction bases. The sequence came from a woman in her 30s with COVID-19, enrolled during active disease. The DNA sequence reads TGTGCCAGCAGCTCGTACGGACTAGCGAGCAATGAGCAGTTCTTC. The encoded protein is CASSSYGLASNEQFF.